The 7 T cell receptor beta chains given below trace back to one sample, sequenced in a study of cytomegalovirus exposure and HLA in healthy donors. The PCR used 60 Vbeta and 13 Jbeta primers. Sequencing was performed with immunoSEQ multiplex PCR; in TCRdb, only in-frame clones are kept and a portion is missing. This table has roughly 120,000 clones, 70% to 80% appearing once. Sample: PBMCs. The receptor source for this set is a woman aged 40 to 55 in good health and CMV-seropositive.

This chain connects TRBV5-1 to TRBJ2-7; TRBD1 aligns across 7 bases. Trimming cost V 1 base and J 5 bases; bases outside gene matches: 6. This CDR3 has 14 residues. From germline, CDR1 is SGHRS and CDR2 YFSETQ. CDR3 sequence reads: CASSLTGAPDEQYF. CDR3 sequence (DNA): TGCGCCAGCAGCTTGACAGGGGCCCCAGACGAGCAGTACTTC.

The chain carries TRBV2 and TRBJ2-1; 10 bases are a match to TRBD1. The germline V gene has CDR1 SNHLY and CDR2 FYNNEI. The CDR3 spans 16 residues. The J segment lost 4 bases and the V segment lost 6 bases, leaving 9 bases of the junction unmatched. The CDR3 sequence: CASSHDRGLLYNEQFF. CDR3 coding DNA: TGTGCCAGCAGCCATGACAGGGGGCTCCTTTACAATGAGCAGTTCTTC.

The chain combines TRBV19 with TRBJ1-4; D gene uncertain. CDR3 length equals 15 residues. Looked up from germline, CDR1 is LNHDA and CDR2 is SQIVND (reference sequence). V lost 4 bases to trimming and J lost 0 bases, with 9 bases between them. The CDR3 loop reads CASSTETATNEKLFF. CDR3 in DNA: TGTGCCAGTAGTACGGAGACTGCAACTAATGAAAAACTGTTTTTT.

The chain couples TRBV5-6 to TRBJ2-1, with 8 bases identical to TRBD2. There are 15 residues in the CDR3. From germline, CDR1 is SGHDT and CDR2 YYEEEE. V was pared by 3 bases and J by 4 bases, with 6 bases of the junction left unmatched. The DNA of the CDR3 is TGTGCCAGCAGCTCCTCGCGGGGGGCTTACAATGAGCAGTTCTTC. This encodes CASSSSRGAYNEQFF.

This chain uses TRBV2 with TRBJ2-1; D possibly corresponds to TRBD2 (6 bases). The CDR3 extends over 15 amino acids. Germline CDR1 reads SNHLY; CDR2 reads FYNNEI. Trimming cost V 6 bases and J 3 bases, with 15 bases left between them. Here the CDR3 DNA reads TGTGCCAGCAGGGGTAGCGGCGAGCACTACAATGAGCAGTTCTTC. Translated: CASRGSGEHYNEQFF.

V usage is TRBV13 and J usage is TRBJ2-7, with 8 bases lining up with TRBD1. The trim removed 3 bases at V and 5 bases at J, leaving 3 bases unmatched. Per the germline V gene, CDR1 is PRHDT and CDR2 is FYEKMQ (reference sequence). The CDR3 has 13 residues. CDR3 nucleotides: TGTGCCAGCAGCTTCCAGGGGGCCCACGAGCAGTACTTC. Its protein is CASSFQGAHEQYF.

This rearrangement joins TRBV5-1 to TRBJ1-2; no clear D gene. In germline, CDR1 is SGHRS, CDR2 YFSETQ. V dropped 5 bases and J dropped 8 bases, with 16 bases sitting between them. The CDR3 runs to 13 residues. The CDR3 protein is CASSPDPERGYTF. The CDR3 nucleotides are TGCGCCAGCAGTCCTGATCCCGAGAGGGGCTACACCTTC.